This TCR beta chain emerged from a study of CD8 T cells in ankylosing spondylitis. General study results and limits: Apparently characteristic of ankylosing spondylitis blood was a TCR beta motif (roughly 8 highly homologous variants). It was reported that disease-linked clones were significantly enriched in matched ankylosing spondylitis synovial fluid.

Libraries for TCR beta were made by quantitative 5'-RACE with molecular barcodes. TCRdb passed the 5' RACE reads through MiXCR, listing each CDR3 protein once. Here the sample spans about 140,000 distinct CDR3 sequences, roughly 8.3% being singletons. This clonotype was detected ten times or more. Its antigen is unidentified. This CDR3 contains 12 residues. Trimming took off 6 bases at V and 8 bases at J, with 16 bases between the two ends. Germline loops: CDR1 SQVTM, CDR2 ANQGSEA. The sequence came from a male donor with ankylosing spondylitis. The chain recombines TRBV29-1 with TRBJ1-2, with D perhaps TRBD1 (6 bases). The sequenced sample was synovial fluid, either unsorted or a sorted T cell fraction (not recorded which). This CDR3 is CSVETGIRGYTF. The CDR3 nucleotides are TGCAGCGTCGAAACAGGGATTCGGGGCTACACCTTC.